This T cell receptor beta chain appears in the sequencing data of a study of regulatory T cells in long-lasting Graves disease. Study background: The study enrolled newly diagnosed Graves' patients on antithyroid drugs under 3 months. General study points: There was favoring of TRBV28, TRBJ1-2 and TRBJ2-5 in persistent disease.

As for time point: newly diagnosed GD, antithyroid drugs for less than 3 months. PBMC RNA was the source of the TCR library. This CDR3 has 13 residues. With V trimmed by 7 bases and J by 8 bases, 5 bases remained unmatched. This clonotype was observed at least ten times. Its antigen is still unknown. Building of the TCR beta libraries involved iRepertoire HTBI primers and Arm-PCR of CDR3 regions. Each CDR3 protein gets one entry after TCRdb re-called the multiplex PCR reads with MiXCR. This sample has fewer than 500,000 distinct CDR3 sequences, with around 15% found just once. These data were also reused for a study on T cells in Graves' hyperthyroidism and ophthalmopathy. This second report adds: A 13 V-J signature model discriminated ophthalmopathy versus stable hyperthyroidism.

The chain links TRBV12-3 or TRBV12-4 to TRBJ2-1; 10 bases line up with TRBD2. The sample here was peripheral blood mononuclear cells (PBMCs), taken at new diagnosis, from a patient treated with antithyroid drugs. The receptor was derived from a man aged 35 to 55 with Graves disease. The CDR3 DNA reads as TGTGCCAGCACCCTAGCGGGAGTATATGAGCAGTTCTTC. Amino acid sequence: CASTLAGVYEQFF.